This T cell receptor (beta chain) comes out of a study of OX40 agonist ivuxolimab in advanced cancers. For context, the study as a whole: The costimulatory receptor OX40 (CD134) was targeted by ivuxolimab, a fully human IgG2 agonistic monoclonal antibody. Intravenous ivuxolimab was administered to patients every 2 weeks at six dose levels: 0.01, 0.1, 0.3, 1.5, 3 and 10 mg/kg. Of the approximately 50 dose-escalation patients, hepatocellular carcinoma was present in approximately 20, melanoma in around 15, renal cell carcinoma in 9 and head and neck cancer in 9. In the dose-escalation cohort, more than 80% of patients were male, and the mean age was 60 years with a range of 23 to 79. Prior anti-PD-1, anti-PD-L1 or anti-CTLA-4 therapy was permitted, and roughly two fifths of dose-escalation patients had received checkpoint inhibitors. Three dose-escalation patients achieved partial responses, one with hepatocellular carcinoma and two with cutaneous melanoma. Peripheral TCRbeta sequencing aimed to test whether ivuxolimab altered TCR sequence diversity and caused clonal T-cell expansion. The paper reports the monotherapy dose-escalation portion (N of about 47 patients) of the phase I ivuxolimab trial. What the work shows at the level of the full study, not this receptor alone: Antigen specificity was not determined for the clonally expanded peripheral T cells. After ivuxolimab, CD8+ T cells had more expanded clones than CD4+ T cells on average. Clonal expansion of both CD4+ and CD8+ blood T cells was observed from baseline to week 6 at doses 0.1 to 3.0 mg/kg. Low levels of normalized T-cell clonal expansion were also seen in some patients who did not respond. In the 0.1-3.0 mg/kg groups, partial responders had among the lowest normalized peripheral clonal expansion, particularly in CD8+ T cells.

For sequencing of the TCRbeta CDR3 region, genomic DNA was extracted from the sorted cells. The immunoSEQ Assay was used for sequencing of TCRbeta CDR3 regions. What TCRdb holds here is the immuneACCESS table cut down to in-frame rearrangements. Part of the clones is not present; checked against another copy, under half of the missing clones reflect an unresolved V gene, and the others are unexplained. The sample table holds roughly 70,000 clones, of which approximately 90% were seen once. Of the sample, 0.4% to 0.55% is held by the ten largest clones. The trim is 2 bases for V and 0 bases for J, with a gap of 15 bases between the germline ends. Counted from cysteine to phenylalanine, this CDR3 has 16 amino acids. Only CDR3 DNA remains: 48 bases, in frame from the first base. Per the germline V gene (reference sequence), SGHNT is the CDR1 and YYREEE is the CDR2. As for this clone: Its antigen is unknown. Per-nucleotide qualities are absent, and no much larger clonotype sits a single base away.

Patients with autoimmune disease history or receiving systemic immunosuppression were excluded from the trial. Peripheral blood for TCR sequencing was collected from all dose cohorts at baseline, on cycle 4 day 1, and on cycle 7 day 1. Samples were obtained from an open-label, multicenter, first-in-human phase I dose-escalation trial of ivuxolimab. Adults with locally advanced or metastatic head and neck squamous cell, hepatocellular, melanoma or renal cell carcinoma were enrolled in the trial. Before TCR sequencing, CD4+ and CD8+ T cells were separately sorted from peripheral blood. This receptor was taken from an adult with an advanced solid tumor such as melanoma, head and neck, liver or kidney cancer. Sequencing used CD4+ or CD8+ T cells sorted from blood, obtained in a trial of the OX40 agonist ivuxolimab. The chain is made from TRBV5-4 and TRBJ2-7; a tentative D call is TRBD2 (5 bases match). CDR3 reads: CASSFTAGISSYEQYF. The DNA is as follows: TGTGCCAGCAGCTTCACCGCCGGGATAAGCTCCTACGAGCAGTACTTC.